This T cell receptor beta chain came from a study of CD8 T cells in ankylosing spondylitis. The study's findings and limits: Disease-linked clones bore a CD8+ phenotype and were relatively rare in peripheral blood. Several highly homologous variants formed a TCR beta motif that appeared characteristic of ankylosing spondylitis blood.

TCRdb reprocessed the 5' RACE reads via MiXCR and lists one record per CDR3 protein. The sample carries roughly 450,000 distinct CDR3 sequences, 25% to 30% recorded once. The trim removed 6 bases at V and 8 bases at J, leaving 9 bases unmatched. The CDR3 is made up of 16 amino acids. Notes on this clonotype: Its target is unknown.

The sequence derives from a male donor with ankylosing spondylitis. This chain uses TRBV12-3 or TRBV12-4 with TRBJ2-1, with TRBD2 matching 14 bases. The sequencing sample was made of blood, either unsorted or a sorted T cell fraction (not recorded which). CDR3 DNA sequence: TGTGCCAGCAGCGTAGGACTAGCGGGAGGAGGGGATGAGCAGTTCTTC. Its translation: CASSVGLAGGGDEQFF.